These 18 T cell receptor beta chains came from one sample sequenced in a study of post-analysis software for immune sequencing data. Study-wide points: Patients used about 5 TRBV segments, including TRBV5-6, TRBV5-1 and TRBV20-1, more often than controls.

Researchers reported that TCR beta cDNA libraries carried unique molecular identifiers. A single record per CDR3 protein comes from TCRdb applying MiXCR to the PCR reads. The sample shows approximately 440,000 distinct CDR3 sequences, roughly 45% of them seen only once. No cognate antigen is known for these TCRs. Material for sequencing was blood. These receptors came from a girl aged 5-17 years with multiple sclerosis.

This clonotype was seen a handful of times. The J gene is TRBJ2-2, the V gene TRBV7-9; 7 nucleotides line up with TRBD1. V gave up 2 bases and J gave up 5 bases; unmatched junction bases: 5. This CDR3 has 15 amino acids. CDR1 SEHNR and CDR2 FQNEAQ come from the germline V gene (reference sequence). This chain's CDR3 is CASSLQGGDTGELFF. The CDR3 nucleotides read TGTGCCAGCAGCTTACAAGGGGGCGATACCGGGGAGCTGTTTTTT.

The J gene is TRBJ2-6, the V gene TRBV27; D gene ambiguous. The CDR3 covers 16 residues. The germline V gene encodes CDR1 MNHEY and CDR2 SMNVEV (reference sequence). Trimming took 0 bases from V and 0 from J, leaving 6 bases between them. The CDR3, as DNA: TGTGCCAGCAGTTTATCTTGGCTCTCTGGGGCCAACGTCCTGACTTTC. It codes for CASSLSWLSGANVLTF. Full variable domain (outside the CDR3, taken from reference TRBV27 and TRBJ2-6): EAQVTQNPRYLITVTGKKLTVTCSQNMNHEYMSWYRQDPGLGLRQIYYSMNVEVTDKGDVPEGYKVSRKEKRNFPLILESPSPNQTSLYFCASSLSWLSGANVLTFGAGSRLTVL.

The CDR3 bases are TGTGCCAGCAGCTTGGTCCTTCGTGGACTAGCGGGAGAGCGTTGGGTCACAGATACGCAGTATTTT. As protein: CASSLVLRGLAGERWVTDTQYF. V usage is TRBV11-1 and J usage is TRBJ2-3; TRBD2 matches 13 bases. This CDR3 has 22 residues. Germline CDR1 SGHAT, CDR2 FQDESV (reference sequence). Trimming removed 3 bases from V and 2 bases from J; junction bases left unmatched: 20. The whole variable domain, filled in from reference TRBV11-1 and TRBJ2-3, reads EAEVAQSPRYKITEKSQAVAFWCDPISGHATLYWYRQILGQGPELLVQFQDESVVDDSQLPKDRFSAERLKGVDSTLKIQPAELGDSAMYLCASSLVLRGLAGERWVTDTQYFGPGTRLTVL.

This clonotype was counted between two and nine times. The chain couples TRBV7-9 to TRBJ1-2, with TRBD1 matching 8 bases. The V and J ends lost 2 bases and 5 bases, in that order; junction bases with no gene match: 10. Germline-derived CDR1 and CDR2 are SEHNR and FQNEAQ (reference sequence). The CDR3 loop spans 16 amino acids. This CDR3 is CASSLPGGALGYGYTF. The CDR3 nucleotides read TGTGCCAGCAGCTTACCAGGGGGCGCCTTAGGGTATGGCTACACCTTC.

In its sample, this clonotype was seen a few times. This chain connects TRBV12-3 or TRBV12-4 to TRBJ1-1, with a weak D call TRBD1 (6 bases). The V end lost 2 bases, the J end lost 4 bases, and 23 bases lay between the germline ends. This CDR3 comprises 18 residues. The CDR3 region is CASSLRGGDGYFFTEAFF. The CDR3 DNA sequence: TGTGCCAGCAGTTTAAGGGGGGGCGACGGGTATTTTTTCACTGAAGCTTTCTTT.

Of note for this clonotype: The germline gene is not matched at one end of the junction; a read error may be the cause. The chain combines TRBV20-1 with TRBJ1-1; 9 bases fit TRBD1. The CDR3 is 17 amino acids. CDR1 and CDR2 (germline): DFQATT, SNEGSKA (reference sequence). The CDR3 sequence: CSARRVGQGLLNTEAFF. In DNA, the CDR3 is TGCAGTGCTAGACGTGTGGGACAGGGATTACTGAATACTGAAGCTTTCTTT.

The V call is TRBV15, the J call TRBJ1-1, with 10 bases lining up with TRBD1. The CDR3 is 13 residues long. After removal of 4 bases from V and 6 bases from J, the junction contained 2 bases not matched to a gene. Germline CDR1 reads LNHNV; CDR2 reads YYDKDF (reference sequence). CDR3 region: CATSTGTGAEAFF. CDR3 sequence (DNA): TGTGCCACCAGCACGGGGACAGGGGCTGAAGCTTTCTTT.

This clonotype was picked up many times. The J gene is TRBJ2-7, the V gene TRBV5-1; D uncertain. The ends were cut back, 0 bases at V and 4 bases at J, with 8 bases in the middle. Germline assignment: CDR1 SGHRS and CDR2 YFSETQ. The CDR3 has 13 amino acids. CDR3 in amino acids: CASSLDVEYEQYF. The CDR3 nucleotides are TGCGCCAGCAGCTTGGATGTGGAATACGAGCAGTACTTC. The entire variable domain, with the rest obtained from reference TRBV5-1 and TRBJ2-7, is as follows: KAGVTQTPRYLIKTRGQQVTLSCSPISGHRSVSWYQQTPGQGLQFLFEYFSETQRNKGNFPGRFSGRQFSNSRSEMNVSTLELGDSALYLCASSLDVEYEQYFGPGTRLTVT.

The chain is built from TRBV27 and TRBJ2-5; possible D gene TRBD2, 6 bases. V was cut by 5 bases and J by 11 bases, with 24 bases left in between. CDR3 size: 15 residues. Germline CDR1 is MNHEY and CDR2 is SMNVEV (reference sequence). CDR3 bases: TGTGCCAGCAGTCCTTTGGTAGTCACTAGCCGGGAGCAGTACTTC. Translating it yields CASSPLVVTSREQYF.

This clonotype was picked up a small number of times. The V call is TRBV29-1, the J call TRBJ2-1; 9 bases line up with TRBD1. Germline V lookup: CDR1 SQVTM, CDR2 ANQGSEA. Trimming at V came to 7 bases and at J to 5 bases, leaving 18 bases not matched to a gene. This CDR3 is built from 17 residues. CDR3 in amino acids: CSGWETLWDRANNEQFF. The CDR3, as DNA: TGCAGCGGATGGGAAACCCTGTGGGACAGGGCTAACAATGAGCAGTTCTTC.

The chain carries TRBV27 and TRBJ2-3; 13 positions agree with TRBD2. The CDR3 spans 14 residues. Germline V gene sequence: CDR1 MNHEY, CDR2 SMNVEV (reference sequence). V lost 10 bases to trimming and J lost 7 bases; unmatched junction nucleotides: 8. The CDR3 here is CATSGLAGMYTQYF. CDR3 nucleotide sequence: TGTGCCACCTCGGGACTAGCGGGAATGTATACGCAGTATTTT.

This rearrangement joins TRBV29-1 to TRBJ2-1, with 9 bases lining up with TRBD2. The V gene's germline CDR1 is SQVTM and CDR2 ANQGSEA. CDR3 length: 15 amino acids. The CDR3 bases are TGCAGTGGTGTCCCGGGACTAGCTAACTACAATGAGCAGTTCTTC. This codes for CSGVPGLANYNEQFF.

The chain is built from TRBV20-1 and TRBJ2-1; TRBD1 matches at 7 bases. J gave up 4 bases and V 5 bases, and 11 bases lay outside the gene matches. The CDR3 extends over 15 amino acids. The V gene's germline CDR1 is DFQATT and CDR2 SNEGSKA (reference sequence). CDR3 sequence: CSAESDRESYNEQFF. The CDR3 DNA reads as TGCAGTGCTGAGAGCGACAGGGAAAGTTACAATGAGCAGTTCTTC.

This clonotype was observed a handful of times. The chain uses TRBV15 and TRBJ2-7; weak D call: TRBD2 (6 bases). CDR1 is LNHNV and CDR2 is YYDKDF in the germline V gene (reference sequence). Trimming shortened V by 0 bases and J by 3 bases, and 15 bases separated the two germline ends. The CDR3 sequence is 16 residues long. In nucleotides, the CDR3 is TGTGCCACCAGCAGAGACGGCCGACGGACTATCTACGAGCAGTACTTC. Translating it yields CATSRDGRRTIYEQYF.

The chain combines TRBV20-1 with TRBJ2-1, with TRBD1 matching 10 bases. Looked up from germline, CDR1 is DFQATT and CDR2 is SNEGSKA (reference sequence). The CDR3 is made up of 15 amino acids. The J segment lost 8 bases and the V segment lost 5 bases, leaving 12 bases of the junction unmatched. CDR3 amino acids: CSADFRGTGAYEQFF. The CDR3 DNA follows: TGCAGTGCTGATTTCCGGGGGACAGGGGCGTATGAGCAGTTCTTC.

There are a few counts of this clonotype. This chain joins TRBV5-1 and TRBJ1-2; D unclear. The ends were cut back, 2 bases at V and 5 bases at J, with 16 bases in the middle. Germline V lookup: CDR1 SGHRS, CDR2 YFSETQ. The CDR3 is 15 residues long. The DNA of the CDR3 is TGCGCCAGCAGCTTCACTGGATCTGAGGAGTATGGCTACACCTTC. The encoded protein is CASSFTGSEEYGYTF. Supplemented by reference TRBV5-1 and TRBJ1-2, the full variable domain reads KAGVTQTPRYLIKTRGQQVTLSCSPISGHRSVSWYQQTPGQGLQFLFEYFSETQRNKGNFPGRFSGRQFSNSRSEMNVSTLELGDSALYLCASSFTGSEEYGYTFGSGTRLTVV.

The V call is TRBV24-1, the J call TRBJ2-5; a weak D match, TRBD2 (6 bases). This CDR3 spans 13 amino acids. Germline CDR1 and CDR2: KGHDR and SFDVKD. The V and J ends lost 1 base and 4 bases respectively, with 6 bases between them. The chain's CDR3 is CATSDFSGETQYF. The CDR3 DNA sequence: TGTGCCACCAGTGATTTTAGCGGAGAGACCCAGTACTTC.

The chain employs TRBV9 and TRBJ1-1; D possibly corresponds to TRBD1 (5 bases). The CDR3 is 13 residues long. Germline loops: CDR1 SGDLS, CDR2 YYNGEE. The V end lost 0 bases, the J end lost 8 bases, and 11 bases lay between the germline ends. As DNA, the CDR3 is TGTGCCAGCAGCGTAGAAGAAGGGGTGGAAGCTTTCTTT. Its translation: CASSVEEGVEAFF.